The entry below gives a single TCR beta chain sequence along with its context. Its antigen is unknown. Each donor gave roughly 9.2 milliliters of peripheral blood. Total RNA extracted from each sample amounted to at least 6 micrograms. Next came a second PCR, run for about 7 to 12 cycles, which used a sample-barcoded 5' primer along with a J-beta primer mix. TCRdb ran MiXCR on the 5' RACE reads and lists one entry per CDR3 protein. This table has under 800,000 distinct CDR3 sequences, roughly 43% appearing once. Germline lookup yields CDR1 DFQATT and CDR2 SNEGSKA (reference sequence). The CDR3 contains 14 residues. V lost 0 bases to trimming and J lost 6 bases, with 12 bases between them. This sample is drawn from a study of blood T cells in healthy people across ages. Points from the study as a whole: The recorded TCR beta diversity per million T cells decreased in a roughly linear manner with age. Across samples, TCR beta diversity tracked strongly with naive T cell percentage.

V usage is TRBV20-1 and J usage is TRBJ1-5, with D unclear. Sequenced material: blood. The TCR comes from a woman in her sixties in good health. CDR3 nucleotide sequence: TGCAGTGCTAGAGATGACGGGTTGAGTCAGCCCCAGCATTTT. Amino acids: CSARDDGLSQPQHF.